This T cell receptor (beta chain) was captured by sequencing in a study of beta chain features in type 1 diabetes. Study results and limitations: TCRB CDR3s from Type 1 diabetes patients were moderately but significantly shorter in all four CD4+ subsets. VDJ junctions sequenced from type 1 diabetes patients showed fewer insertions and more deletions.

The CDR3 has 15 residues. The V segment lost 3 bases and the J segment 4 bases; nucleotides outside the gene matches: 5. Germline V gene data show CDR1 as SGHTA and CDR2 as FQGNSA. Investigators reverse transcribed all isolated RNA, so they sequenced expressed TCRB transcripts. Profiling relied on immunoSEQ multiplex PCR, and the TCRdb table lists in-frame clones only, not all of them. The sample has approximately 380,000 clones, about 15% seen once. Note on this clone: Its antigen is not identified.

The TCR sequence derives from a woman aged 18-30 years in good health. The specimen sequenced was naive CD4+ T cells from blood. The V gene is TRBV7-2, the J gene TRBJ2-1; 8 bases match TRBD2. CDR3 amino acids: CASSLDPGGYNEQFF. As DNA, the CDR3 is TGTGCCAGCAGCTTGGACCCGGGAGGGTACAATGAGCAGTTCTTC. Using reference TRBV7-2 and TRBJ2-1 for the parts outside the CDR3, the full variable domain is GAGVSQSPSNKVTEKGKDVELRCDPISGHTALYWYRQSLGQGLEFLIYFQGNSAPDKSGLPSDRFSAERTGGSVSTLTIQRTQQEDSAVYLCASSLDPGGYNEQFFGPGTRLTVL.